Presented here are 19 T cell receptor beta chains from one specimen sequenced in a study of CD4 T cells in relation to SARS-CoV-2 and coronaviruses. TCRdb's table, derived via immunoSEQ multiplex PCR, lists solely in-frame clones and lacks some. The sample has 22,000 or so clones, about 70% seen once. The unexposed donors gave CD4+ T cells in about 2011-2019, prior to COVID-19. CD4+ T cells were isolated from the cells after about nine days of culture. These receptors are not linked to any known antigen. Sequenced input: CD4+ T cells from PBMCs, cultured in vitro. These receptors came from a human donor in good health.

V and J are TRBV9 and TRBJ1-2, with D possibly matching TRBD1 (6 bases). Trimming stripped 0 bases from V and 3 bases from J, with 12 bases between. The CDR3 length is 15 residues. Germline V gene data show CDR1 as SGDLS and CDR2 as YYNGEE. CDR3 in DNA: TGTGCCAGCAGCGTAGAGCCCGGGGGGCACTATGGCTACACCTTC. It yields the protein CASSVEPGGHYGYTF.

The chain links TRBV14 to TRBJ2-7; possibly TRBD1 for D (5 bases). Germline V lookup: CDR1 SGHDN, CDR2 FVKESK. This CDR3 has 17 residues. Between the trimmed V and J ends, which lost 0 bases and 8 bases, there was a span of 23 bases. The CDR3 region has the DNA TGTGCCAGCAGCCAAGATCCACGAACTACAGGTTCTTTAAAGCAGTACTTC. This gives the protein CASSQDPRTTGSLKQYF.

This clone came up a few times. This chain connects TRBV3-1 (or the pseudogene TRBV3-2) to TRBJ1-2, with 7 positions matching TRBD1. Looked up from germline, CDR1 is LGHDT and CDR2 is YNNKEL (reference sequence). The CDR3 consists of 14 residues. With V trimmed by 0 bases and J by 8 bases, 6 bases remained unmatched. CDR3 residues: CASSQDRTGRGYTF. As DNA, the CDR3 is TGTGCCAGCAGCCAAGATCGGACAGGAAGAGGCTACACCTTC.

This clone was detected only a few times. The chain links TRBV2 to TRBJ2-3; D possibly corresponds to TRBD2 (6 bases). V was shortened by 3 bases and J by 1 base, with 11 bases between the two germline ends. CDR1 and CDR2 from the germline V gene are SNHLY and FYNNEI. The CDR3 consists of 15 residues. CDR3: CASSDQERGTDTQYF. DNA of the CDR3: TGTGCCAGCAGTGACCAGGAGCGGGGCACAGATACGCAGTATTTT. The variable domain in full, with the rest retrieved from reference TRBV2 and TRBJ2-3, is EPEVTQTPSHQVTQMGQEVILRCVPISNHLYFYWYRQILGQKVEFLVSFYNNEISEKSEIFDDQFSVERPDGSNFTLKIRSTKLEDSAMYFCASSDQERGTDTQYFGPGTRLTVL.

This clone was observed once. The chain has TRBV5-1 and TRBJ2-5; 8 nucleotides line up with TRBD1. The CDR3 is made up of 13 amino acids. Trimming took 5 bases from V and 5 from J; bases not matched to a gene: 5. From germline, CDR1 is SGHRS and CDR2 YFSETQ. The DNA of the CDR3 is TGCGCCAGCAGGAGACAGGGGACGGAGACCCAGTACTTC. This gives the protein CASRRQGTETQYF.

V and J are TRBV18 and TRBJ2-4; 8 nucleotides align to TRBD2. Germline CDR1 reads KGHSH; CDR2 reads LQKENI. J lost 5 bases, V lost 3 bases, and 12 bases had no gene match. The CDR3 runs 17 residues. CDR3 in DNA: TGTGCCAGCTCACCTCGGACCCGGGAAGCGGGAGAAAACATTCAGTACTTC. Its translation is CASSPRTREAGENIQYF.

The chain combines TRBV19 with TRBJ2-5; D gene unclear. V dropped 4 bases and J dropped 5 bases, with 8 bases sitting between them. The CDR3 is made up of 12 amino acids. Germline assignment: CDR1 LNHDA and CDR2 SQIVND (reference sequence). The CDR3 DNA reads TGTGCCAGTAGTACTCCCGGGGAGACCCAGTACTTC. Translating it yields CASSTPGETQYF.

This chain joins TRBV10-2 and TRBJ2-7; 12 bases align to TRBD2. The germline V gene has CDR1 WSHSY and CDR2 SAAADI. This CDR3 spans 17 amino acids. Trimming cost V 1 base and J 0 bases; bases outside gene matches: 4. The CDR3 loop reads CASSEWLAGGSSYEQYF. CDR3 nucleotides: TGCGCCAGCAGTGAGTGGCTAGCGGGGGGGTCCTCCTACGAGCAGTACTTC.

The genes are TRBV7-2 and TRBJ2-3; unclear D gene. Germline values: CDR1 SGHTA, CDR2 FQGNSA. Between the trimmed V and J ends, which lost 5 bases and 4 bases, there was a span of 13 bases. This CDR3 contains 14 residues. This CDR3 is CASSAELGADTQYF. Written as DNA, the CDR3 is TGTGCCAGCAGCGCCGAGCTCGGAGCAGATACGCAGTATTTT.

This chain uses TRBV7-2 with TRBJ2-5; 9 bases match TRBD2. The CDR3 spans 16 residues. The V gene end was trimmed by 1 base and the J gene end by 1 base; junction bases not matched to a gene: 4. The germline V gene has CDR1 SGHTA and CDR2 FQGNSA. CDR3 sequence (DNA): TGTGCCAGCAGCTTAGTAGCGGGAGCCCTCCAAGAGACCCAGTACTTC. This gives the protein CASSLVAGALQETQYF.

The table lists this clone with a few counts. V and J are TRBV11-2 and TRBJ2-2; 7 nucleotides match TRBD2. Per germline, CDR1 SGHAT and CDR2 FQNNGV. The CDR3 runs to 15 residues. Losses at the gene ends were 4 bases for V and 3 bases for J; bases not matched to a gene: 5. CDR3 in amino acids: CASSSLGGDTGELFF. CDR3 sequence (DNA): TGTGCCAGCAGCTCGCTTGGGGGGGACACCGGGGAGCTGTTTTTT.

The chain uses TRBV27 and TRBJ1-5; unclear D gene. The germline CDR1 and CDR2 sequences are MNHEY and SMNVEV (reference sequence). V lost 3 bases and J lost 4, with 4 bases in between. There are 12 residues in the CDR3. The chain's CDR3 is CASSFYNQPQHF. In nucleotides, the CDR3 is TGTGCCAGCAGTTTTTATAATCAGCCCCAGCATTTT.

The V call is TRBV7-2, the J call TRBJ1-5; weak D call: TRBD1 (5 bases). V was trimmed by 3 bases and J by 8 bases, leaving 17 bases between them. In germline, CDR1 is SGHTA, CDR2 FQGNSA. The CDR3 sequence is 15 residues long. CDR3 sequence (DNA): TGTGCCAGCAGCTTCGATAGTTACGGGGGGAAGCCCCAGCATTTT. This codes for CASSFDSYGGKPQHF.

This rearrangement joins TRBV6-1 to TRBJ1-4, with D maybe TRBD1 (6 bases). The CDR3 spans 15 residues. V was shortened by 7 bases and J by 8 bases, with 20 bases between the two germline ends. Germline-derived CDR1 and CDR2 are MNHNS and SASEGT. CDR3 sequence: CASTHEHREGEKLFF. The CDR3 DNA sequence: TGTGCCAGCACCCACGAGCACAGGGAGGGAGAAAAACTGTTTTTT.

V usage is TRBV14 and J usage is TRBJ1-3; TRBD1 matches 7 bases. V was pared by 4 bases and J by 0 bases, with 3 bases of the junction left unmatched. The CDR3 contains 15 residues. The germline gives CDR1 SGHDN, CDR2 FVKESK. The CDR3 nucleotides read TGTGCCAGCAGCCTGGGACAGCTCTCTGGAAACACCATATATTTT. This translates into CASSLGQLSGNTIYF.

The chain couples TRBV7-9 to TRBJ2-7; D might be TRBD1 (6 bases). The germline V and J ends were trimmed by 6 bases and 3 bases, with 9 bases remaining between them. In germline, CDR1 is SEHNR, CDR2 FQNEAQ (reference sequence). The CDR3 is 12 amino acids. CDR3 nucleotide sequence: TGTGCCAGCAGTCGACAGGACTACGAGCAGTACTTC. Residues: CASSRQDYEQYF. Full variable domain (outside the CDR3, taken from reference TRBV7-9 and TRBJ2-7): DTGVSQNPRHKITKRGQNVTFRCDPISEHNRLYWYRQTLGQGPEFLTYFQNEAQLEKSRLLSDRFSAERPKGSFSTLEIQRTEQGDSAMYLCASSRQDYEQYFGPGTRLTVT.

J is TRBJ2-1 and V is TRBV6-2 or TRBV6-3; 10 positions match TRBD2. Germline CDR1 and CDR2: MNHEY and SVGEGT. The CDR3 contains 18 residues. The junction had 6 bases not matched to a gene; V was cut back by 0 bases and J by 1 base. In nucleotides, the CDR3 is TGTGCCAGCAGTTACTCCCGTACAGCGGGAGGGTCCTACAATGAGCAGTTCTTC. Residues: CASSYSRTAGGSYNEQFF.

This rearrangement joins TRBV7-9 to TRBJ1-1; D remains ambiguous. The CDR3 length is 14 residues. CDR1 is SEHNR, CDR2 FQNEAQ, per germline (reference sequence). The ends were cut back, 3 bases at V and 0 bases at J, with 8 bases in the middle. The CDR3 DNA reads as TGTGCCAGCAGCTTCTTAAACATGAACACTGAAGCTTTCTTT. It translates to CASSFLNMNTEAFF.

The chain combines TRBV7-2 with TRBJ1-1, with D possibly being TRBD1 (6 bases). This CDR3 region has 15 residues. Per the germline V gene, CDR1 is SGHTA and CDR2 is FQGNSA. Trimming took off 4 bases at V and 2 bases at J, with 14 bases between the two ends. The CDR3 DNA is TGTGCCAGCAGCTCGCATGGGACACGAAACACTGAAGCTTTCTTT. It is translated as CASSSHGTRNTEAFF.